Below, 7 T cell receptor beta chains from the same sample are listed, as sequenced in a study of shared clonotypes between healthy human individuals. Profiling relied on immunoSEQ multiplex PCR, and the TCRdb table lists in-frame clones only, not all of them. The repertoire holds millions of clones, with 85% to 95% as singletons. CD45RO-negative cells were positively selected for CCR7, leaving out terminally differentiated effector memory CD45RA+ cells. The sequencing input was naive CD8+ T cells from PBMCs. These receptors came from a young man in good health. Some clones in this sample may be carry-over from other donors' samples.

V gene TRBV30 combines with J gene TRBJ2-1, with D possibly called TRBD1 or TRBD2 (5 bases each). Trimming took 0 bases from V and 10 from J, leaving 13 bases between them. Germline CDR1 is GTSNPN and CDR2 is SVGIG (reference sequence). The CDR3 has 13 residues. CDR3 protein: CAWSVGGDGEQFF. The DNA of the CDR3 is TGTGCCTGGAGTGTAGGTGGGGACGGCGAGCAGTTCTTC.

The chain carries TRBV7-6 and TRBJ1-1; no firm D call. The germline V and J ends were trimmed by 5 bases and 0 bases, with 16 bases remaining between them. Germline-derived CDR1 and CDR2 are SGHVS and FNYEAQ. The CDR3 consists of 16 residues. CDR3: CASSLRGGRLNTEAFF. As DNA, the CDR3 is TGTGCCAGCAGCCTAAGAGGTGGCAGATTGAACACTGAAGCTTTCTTT.

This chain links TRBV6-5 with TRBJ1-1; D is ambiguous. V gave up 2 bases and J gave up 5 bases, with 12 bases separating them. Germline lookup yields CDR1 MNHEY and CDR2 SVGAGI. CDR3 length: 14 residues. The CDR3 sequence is CASSYGIPQTEAFF. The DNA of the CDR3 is TGTGCCAGCAGTTACGGGATACCGCAGACTGAAGCTTTCTTT.

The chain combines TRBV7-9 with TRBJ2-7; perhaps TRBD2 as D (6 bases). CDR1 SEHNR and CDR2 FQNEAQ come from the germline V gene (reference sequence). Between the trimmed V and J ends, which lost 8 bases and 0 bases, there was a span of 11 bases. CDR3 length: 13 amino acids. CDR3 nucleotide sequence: TGTGCCAGCGGTGCGGGAATCTCCTACGAGCAGTACTTC. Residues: CASGAGISYEQYF.

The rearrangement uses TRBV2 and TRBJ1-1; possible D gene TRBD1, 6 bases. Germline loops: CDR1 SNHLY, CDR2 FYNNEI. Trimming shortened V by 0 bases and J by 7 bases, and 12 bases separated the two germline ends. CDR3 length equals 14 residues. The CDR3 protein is CASSEAGGFIEAFF. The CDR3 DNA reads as TGTGCCAGCAGTGAAGCCGGGGGCTTTATTGAAGCTTTCTTT.

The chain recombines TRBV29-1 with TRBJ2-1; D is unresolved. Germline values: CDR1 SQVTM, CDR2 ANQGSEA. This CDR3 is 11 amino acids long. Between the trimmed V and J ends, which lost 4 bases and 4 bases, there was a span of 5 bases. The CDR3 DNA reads TGCAGCGTTGTGGCTTACAATGAGCAGTTCTTC. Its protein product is CSVVAYNEQFF.

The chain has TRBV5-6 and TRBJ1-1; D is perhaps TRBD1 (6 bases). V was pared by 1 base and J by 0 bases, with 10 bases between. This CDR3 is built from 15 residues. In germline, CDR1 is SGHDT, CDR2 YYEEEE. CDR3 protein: CASSLLRDMNTEAFF. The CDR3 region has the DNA TGTGCCAGCAGCTTGTTAAGGGACATGAACACTGAAGCTTTCTTT. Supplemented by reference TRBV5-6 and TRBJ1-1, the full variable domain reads DAGVTQSPTHLIKTRGQQVTLRCSPKSGHDTVSWYQQALGQGPQFIFQYYEEEERQRGNFPDRFSGHQFPNYSSELNVNALLLGDSALYLCASSLLRDMNTEAFFGQGTRLTVV.